The T cell receptor beta chain under discussion was sequenced for a study of blood T cells in healthy people across ages. Findings of the study overall: Diversity of TCR beta correlated strongly with naive T cell percentage.

Concerning this clonotype itself: The antigen is not known.

Per the germline V gene, CDR1 is MGHRA and CDR2 is YSYEKL. The V gene lost 0 bases and the J gene lost 0 bases, with 7 bases spanning the gap. This CDR3 spans 15 amino acids. A second 7 to 11 cycle PCR used barcoded and J-beta primers. Using its own MiXCR run on the 5' RACE reads, TCRdb lists one record per CDR3 protein. Of roughly 410,000 distinct CDR3 sequences detected, approximately 51% appear once; the ten largest clones hold about 54%. Total RNA was extracted at no less than 5.5 micrograms per sample. Sequencing was carried out using blood. The chain combines TRBV4-1 with TRBJ2-3; no definite D call. This clonotype was sampled from a man in his sixties in good health. The CDR3 region is CASSQEGSSTDTQYF. The CDR3 nucleotides are TGCGCCAGCAGCCAAGAGGGCAGCAGCACAGATACGCAGTATTTT.